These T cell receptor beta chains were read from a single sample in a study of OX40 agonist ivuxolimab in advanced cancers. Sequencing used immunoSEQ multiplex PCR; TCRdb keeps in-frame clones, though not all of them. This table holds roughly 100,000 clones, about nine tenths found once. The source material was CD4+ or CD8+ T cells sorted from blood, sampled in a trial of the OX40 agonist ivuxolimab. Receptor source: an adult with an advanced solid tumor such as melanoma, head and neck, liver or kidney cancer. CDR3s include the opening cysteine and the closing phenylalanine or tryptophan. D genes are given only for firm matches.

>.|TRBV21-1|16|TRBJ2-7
CASSIRDGFGSYEQYF
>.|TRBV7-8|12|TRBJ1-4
CASSFNNEKLFF
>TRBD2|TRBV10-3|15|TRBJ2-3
CAISLAGISTDTQYF
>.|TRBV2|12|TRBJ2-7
CASRADTYEQYF
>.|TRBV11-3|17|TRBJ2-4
CASSLGEGGWGKNIQYF
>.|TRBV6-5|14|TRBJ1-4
CASSRGREREKLFF
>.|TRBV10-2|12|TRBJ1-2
CASGGDGYGYTF
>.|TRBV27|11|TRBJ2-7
CASSEGYEQYF
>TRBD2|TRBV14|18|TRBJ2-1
CASSQGGSGRLPGNEQFF
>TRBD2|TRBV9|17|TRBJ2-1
CASSPQTSGNVNDEQFF
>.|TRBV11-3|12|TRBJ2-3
CASSAYRDTQYF
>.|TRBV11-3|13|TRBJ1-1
CASSLDWNTEAFF
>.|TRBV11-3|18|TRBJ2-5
CASSLGTPYLNGEETQYF
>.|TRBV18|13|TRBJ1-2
CASSLDSSYGYTF
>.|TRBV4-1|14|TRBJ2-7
CASSPFGRTYEQYF
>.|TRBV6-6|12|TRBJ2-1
CASSLGYNEQFF
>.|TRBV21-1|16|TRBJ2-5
CASSKSGTGQEETQYF
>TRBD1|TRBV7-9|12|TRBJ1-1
CASSLIGQVPFF
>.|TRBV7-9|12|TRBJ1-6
CASSLDGSPLHF
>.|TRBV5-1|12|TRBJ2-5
CASTRDQETQYF
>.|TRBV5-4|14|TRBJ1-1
CASSLELFPTEAFF
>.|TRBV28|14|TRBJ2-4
CASTQGNRPDIQYF
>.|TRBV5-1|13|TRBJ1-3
CASSLKDGNTIYF
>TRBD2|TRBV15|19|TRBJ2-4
CATSSFLAGVILAKNIQYF
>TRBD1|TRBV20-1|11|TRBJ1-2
CSASTGGGYTF
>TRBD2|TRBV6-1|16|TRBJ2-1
CASSEVAGEAYNEQFF
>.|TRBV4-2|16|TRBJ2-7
CASSQDYPGASYEQYF
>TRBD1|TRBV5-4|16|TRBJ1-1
CASSSGQPKMNTEAFF
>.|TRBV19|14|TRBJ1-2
CASTPERVGYGYTF
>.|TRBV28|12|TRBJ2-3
CASSLFTDTQYF
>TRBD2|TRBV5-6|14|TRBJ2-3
CASSRSGAWDTQYF
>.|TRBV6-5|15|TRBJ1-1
CASSYSTRANTEAFF
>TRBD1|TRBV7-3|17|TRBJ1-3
CASSLTLGQGNGHTIYF
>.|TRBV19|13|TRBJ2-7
CASSSSLADEQYF
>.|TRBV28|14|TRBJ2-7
CASSFATAPYEQYF
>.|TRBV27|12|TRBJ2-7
CASSSDLYEQYF
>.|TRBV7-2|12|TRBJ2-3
CASSRPPDTQYF
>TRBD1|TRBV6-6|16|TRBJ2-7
CASSYLRTGDRYEQYF
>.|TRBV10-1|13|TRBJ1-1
CASSERGLVEAFF
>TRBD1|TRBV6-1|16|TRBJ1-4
CASSALPGQGYEKLFF
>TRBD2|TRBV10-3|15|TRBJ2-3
CAIRTSGSSTDTQYF
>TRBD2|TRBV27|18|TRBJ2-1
CASSRPGLAGSSYNEQFF
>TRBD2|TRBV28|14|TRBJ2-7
CASSFISGNYEQYF
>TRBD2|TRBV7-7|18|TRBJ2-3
CASSFGTSGTSSTDTQYF
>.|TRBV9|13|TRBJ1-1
CASSVAGRAEAFF
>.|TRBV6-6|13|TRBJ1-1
CASSYLWTTEAFF
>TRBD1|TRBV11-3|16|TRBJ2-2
CASSLGTGANTGELFF
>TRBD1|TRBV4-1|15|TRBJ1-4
CASSQRQGAGEKLFF